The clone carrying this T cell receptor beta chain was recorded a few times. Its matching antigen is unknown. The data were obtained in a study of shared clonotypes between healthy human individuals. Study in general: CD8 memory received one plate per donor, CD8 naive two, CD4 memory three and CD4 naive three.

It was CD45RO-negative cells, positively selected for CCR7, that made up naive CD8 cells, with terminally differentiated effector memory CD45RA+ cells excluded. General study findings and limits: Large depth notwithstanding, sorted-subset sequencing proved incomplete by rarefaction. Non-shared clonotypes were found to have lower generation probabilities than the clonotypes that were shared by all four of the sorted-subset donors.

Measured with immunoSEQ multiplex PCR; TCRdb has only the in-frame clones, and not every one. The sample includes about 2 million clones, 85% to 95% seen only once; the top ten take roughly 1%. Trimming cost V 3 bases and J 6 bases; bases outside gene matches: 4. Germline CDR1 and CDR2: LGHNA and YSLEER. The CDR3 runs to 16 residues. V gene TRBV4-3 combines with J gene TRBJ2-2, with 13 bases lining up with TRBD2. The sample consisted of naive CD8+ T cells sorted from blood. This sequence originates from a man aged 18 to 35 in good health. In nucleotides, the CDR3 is TGCGCCAGCAGCCAGGGGACTAGCGGGACTGCCGGGGAGCTGTTTTTT. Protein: CASSQGTSGTAGELFF.